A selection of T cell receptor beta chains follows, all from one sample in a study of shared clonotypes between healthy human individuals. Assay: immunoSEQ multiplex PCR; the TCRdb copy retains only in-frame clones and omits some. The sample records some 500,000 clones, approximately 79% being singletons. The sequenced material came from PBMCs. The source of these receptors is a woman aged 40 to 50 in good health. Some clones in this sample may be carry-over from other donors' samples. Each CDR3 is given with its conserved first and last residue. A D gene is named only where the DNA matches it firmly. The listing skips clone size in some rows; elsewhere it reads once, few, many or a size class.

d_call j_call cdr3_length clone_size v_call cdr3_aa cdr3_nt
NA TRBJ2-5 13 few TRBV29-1 CSVDRQTQETQYF TGCAGCGTTGATCGACAGACCCAAGAGACCCAGTACTTC
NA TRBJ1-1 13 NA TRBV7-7 CASSRDGGTEAFF TGTGCCAGCAGCAGAGACGGTGGGACTGAAGCTTTCTTT
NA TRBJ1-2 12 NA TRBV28 CASSTQVRGYTF TGTGCCAGCAGTACCCAGGTTAGGGGCTACACCTTC
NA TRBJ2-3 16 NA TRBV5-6 CASSLATERSTDTQYF TGTGCCAGCAGCTTGGCCACTGAGCGAAGCACAGATACGCAGTATTTT
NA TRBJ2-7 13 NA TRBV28 CASSTTGLYEQYF TGTGCCAGCAGTACCACAGGGTTATACGAGCAGTACTTC
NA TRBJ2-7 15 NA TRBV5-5 CASSFLATEFYEQYF TGTGCCAGCAGCTTCCTAGCGACAGAATTCTACGAGCAGTACTTC
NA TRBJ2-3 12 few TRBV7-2 CASSHNLDTQYF TGTGCCAGCAGCCACAATTTAGATACGCAGTATTTT
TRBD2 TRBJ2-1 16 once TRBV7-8 CASSFLLAGDNNEQFF TGTGCCAGCAGCTTCCTCCTAGCGGGAGACAACAATGAGCAGTTCTTC
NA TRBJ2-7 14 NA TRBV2 CASTLGAGVNEQYF TGTGCCAGCACCTTGGGGGCAGGCGTCAACGAGCAGTACTTC
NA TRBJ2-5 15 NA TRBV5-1 CASSLVPGGGETQYF TGCGCCAGCAGCTTGGTTCCGGGCGGTGGAGAGACCCAGTACTTC
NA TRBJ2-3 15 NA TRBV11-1 CASSLELPGTDTQYF TGTGCCAGCAGCTTAGAACTACCAGGCACAGATACGCAGTATTTT
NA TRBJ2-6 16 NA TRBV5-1 CASSLQSGRGANVLTF TGCGCCAGCAGCTTGCAATCAGGGAGGGGGGCCAACGTCCTGACTTTC
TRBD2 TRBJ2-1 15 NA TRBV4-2 CASSSRTSRYNEQFF TGTGCCAGCAGCTCCCGGACTAGCAGATACAATGAGCAGTTCTTC
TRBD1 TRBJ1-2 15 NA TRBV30 CAWSHGAGGGYGYTF TGTGCCTGGAGTCACGGTGCAGGGGGTGGGTATGGCTACACCTTC
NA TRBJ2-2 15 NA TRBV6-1 CASSTLVTNTGELFF TGTGCCAGCAGCACACTAGTTACGAACACCGGGGAGCTGTTTTTT
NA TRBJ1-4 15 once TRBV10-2 CASSESGQGGEKLFF TGCGCCAGCAGTGAGTCGGGGCAGGGAGGCGAAAAACTGTTTTTT
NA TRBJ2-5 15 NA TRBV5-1 CASSLEEGVRETQYF TGCGCCAGCAGCTTGGAGGAAGGGGTAAGGGAGACCCAGTACTTC
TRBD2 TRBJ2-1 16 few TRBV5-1 CASSLAGLATYNEQFF TGCGCCAGCAGCTTGGCAGGACTAGCGACCTACAATGAGCAGTTCTTC
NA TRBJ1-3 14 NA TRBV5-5 CASSLRAPGNTIYF TGTGCCAGCAGCTTGAGAGCTCCTGGAAACACCATATATTTT
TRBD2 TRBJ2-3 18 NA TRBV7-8 CASSLLTSGREGVDTQYF TGTGCCAGCAGCTTACTCACTAGCGGGCGGGAGGGCGTAGATACGCAGTATTTT
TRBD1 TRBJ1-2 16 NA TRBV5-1 CASSIPYRGTNYGYTF TGCGCCAGCAGCATACCTTACAGGGGAACTAACTATGGCTACACCTTC
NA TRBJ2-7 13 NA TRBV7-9 CASSLAGAYEQYF TGTGCCAGCAGCTTAGCGGGTGCGTACGAGCAGTACTTC
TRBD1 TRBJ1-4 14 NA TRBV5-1 CASSPDRRNEKLFF TGCGCCAGCAGCCCGGACAGGCGGAATGAAAAACTGTTTTTT
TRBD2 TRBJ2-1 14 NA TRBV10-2 CASSVSGSNNEQFF TGCGCCAGCAGTGTTAGCGGGAGTAACAATGAGCAGTTCTTC
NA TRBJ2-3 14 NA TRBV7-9 CASSLAGSTDTQYF TGTGCCAGCAGCTTAGCGGGCAGCACAGATACGCAGTATTTT
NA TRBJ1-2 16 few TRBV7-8 CASSLTTGAANYGYTF TGTGCCAGCAGCCTCACGACAGGTGCGGCTAACTATGGCTACACCTTC
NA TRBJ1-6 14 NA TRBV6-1 CASGSSSYNSPLHF TGTGCCAGCGGTTCGAGCTCCTATAATTCACCCCTCCACTTT
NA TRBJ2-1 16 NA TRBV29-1 CSVVFWDRGSYNEQFF TGCAGCGTTGTGTTCTGGGATAGGGGCTCCTACAATGAGCAGTTCTTC
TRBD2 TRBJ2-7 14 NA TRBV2 CASSPSGSFYEQYF TGTGCCAGCAGCCCTAGCGGAAGTTTCTACGAGCAGTACTTC
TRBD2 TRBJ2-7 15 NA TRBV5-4 CASSYPGGGPYEQYF TGTGCCAGCAGCTACCCGGGAGGAGGACCTTACGAGCAGTACTTC
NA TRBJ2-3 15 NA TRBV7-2 CASSFSPGAELTQYF TGTGCCAGCAGCTTCTCCCCCGGGGCGGAGCTTACGCAGTATTTT
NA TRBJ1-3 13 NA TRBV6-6 CATRGPGRNTIYF TGTGCCACCCGGGGGCCAGGGCGAAACACCATATATTTT
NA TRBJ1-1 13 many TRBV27 CASSLERGTEAFF TGTGCCAGCAGTTTAGAGAGGGGCACTGAAGCTTTCTTT
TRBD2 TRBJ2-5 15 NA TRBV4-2 CASSRTSGTQETQYF TGTGCCAGCAGTCGAACTAGCGGGACTCAAGAGACCCAGTACTTC
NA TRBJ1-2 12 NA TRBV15 CATSPVGYGYTF TGTGCCACCAGTCCTGTTGGCTATGGCTACACCTTC
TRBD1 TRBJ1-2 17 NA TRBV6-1 CASSEAGVGTANYGYTF TGTGCCAGCAGTGAAGCAGGTGTAGGGACAGCTAACTATGGCTACACCTTC
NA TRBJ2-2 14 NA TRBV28 CASKWAGATGELFF TGTGCCAGCAAATGGGCGGGGGCCACCGGGGAGCTGTTTTTT
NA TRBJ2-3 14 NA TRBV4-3 CASSQDGREDTQYF TGCGCCAGCAGCCAAGACGGAAGGGAGGATACGCAGTATTTT
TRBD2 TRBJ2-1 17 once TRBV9 CASSVVGGLAGGNEQFF TGTGCCAGCAGCGTAGTAGGGGGACTAGCGGGAGGCAATGAGCAGTTCTTC
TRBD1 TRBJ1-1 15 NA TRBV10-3 CAIRGTGGPDTEAFF TGTGCCATCAGGGGAACAGGGGGCCCAGACACTGAAGCTTTCTTT